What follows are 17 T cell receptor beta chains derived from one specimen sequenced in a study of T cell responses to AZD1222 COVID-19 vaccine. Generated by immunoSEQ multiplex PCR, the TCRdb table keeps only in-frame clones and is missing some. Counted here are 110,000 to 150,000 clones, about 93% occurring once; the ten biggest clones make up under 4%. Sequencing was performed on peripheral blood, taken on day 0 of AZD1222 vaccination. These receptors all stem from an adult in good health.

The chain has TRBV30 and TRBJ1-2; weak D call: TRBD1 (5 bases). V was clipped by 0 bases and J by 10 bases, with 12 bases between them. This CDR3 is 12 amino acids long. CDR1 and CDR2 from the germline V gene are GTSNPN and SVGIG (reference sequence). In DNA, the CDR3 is TGTGCCTGGAGTGTTCAGGGCGTTGACTACACCTTC. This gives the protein CAWSVQGVDYTF.

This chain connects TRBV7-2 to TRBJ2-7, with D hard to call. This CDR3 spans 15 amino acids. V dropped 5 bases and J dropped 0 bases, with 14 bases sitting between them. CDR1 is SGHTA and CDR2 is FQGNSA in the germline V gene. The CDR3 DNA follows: TGTGCCAGCAGCCCCTACTCAGGTGCCTCCTACGAGCAGTACTTC. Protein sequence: CASSPYSGASYEQYF.

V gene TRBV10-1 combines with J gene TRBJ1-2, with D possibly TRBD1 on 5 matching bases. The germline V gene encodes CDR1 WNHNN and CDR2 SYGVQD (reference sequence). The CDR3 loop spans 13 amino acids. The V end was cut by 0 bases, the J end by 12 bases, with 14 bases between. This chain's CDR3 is CASSESPGGRNTF. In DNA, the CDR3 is TGCGCCAGCAGTGAGTCACCCGGGGGGAGAAACACCTTC.

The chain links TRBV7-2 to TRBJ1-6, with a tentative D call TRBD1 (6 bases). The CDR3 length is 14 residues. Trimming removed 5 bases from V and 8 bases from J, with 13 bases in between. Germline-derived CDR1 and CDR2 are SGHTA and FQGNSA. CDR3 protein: CASSQRGFDSPLHF. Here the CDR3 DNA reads TGTGCCAGCAGCCAAAGGGGGTTTGATTCACCCCTCCACTTT.

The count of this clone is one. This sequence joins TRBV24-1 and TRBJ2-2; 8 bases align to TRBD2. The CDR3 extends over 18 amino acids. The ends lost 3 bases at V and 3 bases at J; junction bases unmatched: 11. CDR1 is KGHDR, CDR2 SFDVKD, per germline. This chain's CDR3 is CATSDLPGLAGHTGELFF. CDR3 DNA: TGTGCCACCAGTGATCTACCCGGACTAGCAGGACACACCGGGGAGCTGTTTTTT.

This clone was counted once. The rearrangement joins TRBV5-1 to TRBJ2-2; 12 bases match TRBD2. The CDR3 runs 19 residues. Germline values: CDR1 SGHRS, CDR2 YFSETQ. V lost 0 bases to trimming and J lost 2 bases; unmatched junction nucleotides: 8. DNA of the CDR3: TGCGCCAGCAGCTTGGTTTTCCTAGCGGGAGGGCGAAACACCGGGGAGCTGTTTTTT. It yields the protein CASSLVFLAGGRNTGELFF.

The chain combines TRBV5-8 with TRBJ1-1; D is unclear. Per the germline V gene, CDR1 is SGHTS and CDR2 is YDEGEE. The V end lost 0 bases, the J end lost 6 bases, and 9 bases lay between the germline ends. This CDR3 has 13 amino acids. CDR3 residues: CASSLVARAEAFF. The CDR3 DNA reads TGTGCCAGCAGCTTGGTTGCTCGGGCTGAAGCTTTCTTT.

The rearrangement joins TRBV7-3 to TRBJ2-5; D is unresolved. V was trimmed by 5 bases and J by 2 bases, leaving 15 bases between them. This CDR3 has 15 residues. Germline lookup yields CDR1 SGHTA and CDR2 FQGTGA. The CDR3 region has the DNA TGTGCCAGCAGCCGACGCCATTCGATACAAGAGACCCAGTACTTC. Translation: CASSRRHSIQETQYF.

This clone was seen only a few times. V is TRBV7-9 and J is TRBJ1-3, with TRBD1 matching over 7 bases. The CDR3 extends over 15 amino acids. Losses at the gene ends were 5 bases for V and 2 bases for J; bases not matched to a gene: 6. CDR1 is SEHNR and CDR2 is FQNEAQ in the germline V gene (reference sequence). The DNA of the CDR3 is TGTGCCAGCAGCCCGCAGGGGGTCGCTGGAAACACCATATATTTT. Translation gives CASSPQGVAGNTIYF.

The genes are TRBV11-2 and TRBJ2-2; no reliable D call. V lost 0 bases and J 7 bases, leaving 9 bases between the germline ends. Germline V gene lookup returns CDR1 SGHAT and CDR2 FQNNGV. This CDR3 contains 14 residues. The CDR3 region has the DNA TGTGCCAGCAGCTTAGATCGTAAGGTCGGGGAGCTGTTTTTT. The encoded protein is CASSLDRKVGELFF.

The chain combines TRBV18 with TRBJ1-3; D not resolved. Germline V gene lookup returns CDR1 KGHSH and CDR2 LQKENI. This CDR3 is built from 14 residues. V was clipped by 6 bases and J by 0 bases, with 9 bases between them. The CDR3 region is CASSRSHSGNTIYF. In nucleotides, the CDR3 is TGTGCCAGCTCCCGAAGCCACTCTGGAAACACCATATATTTT.

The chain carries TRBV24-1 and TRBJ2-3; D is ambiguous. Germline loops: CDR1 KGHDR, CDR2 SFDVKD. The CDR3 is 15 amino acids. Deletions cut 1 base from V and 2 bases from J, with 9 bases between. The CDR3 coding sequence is TGTGCCACCAGTGATTTCACGGACCCCACAGATACGCAGTATTTT. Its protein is CATSDFTDPTDTQYF.

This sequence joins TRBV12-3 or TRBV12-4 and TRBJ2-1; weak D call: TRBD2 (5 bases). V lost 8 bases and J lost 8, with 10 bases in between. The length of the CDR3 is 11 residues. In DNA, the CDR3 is TGTGCCAGCGGCTTAGCGTATGAGCAGTTCTTC. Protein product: CASGLAYEQFF.

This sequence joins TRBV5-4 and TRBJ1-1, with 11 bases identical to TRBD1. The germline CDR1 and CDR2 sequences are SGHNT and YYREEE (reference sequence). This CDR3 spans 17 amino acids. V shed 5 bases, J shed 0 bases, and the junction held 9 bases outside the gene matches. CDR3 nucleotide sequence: TGTGCCAGCAGTTCCGGGACAGGGGGTTCCATGAACACTGAAGCTTTCTTT. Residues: CASSSGTGGSMNTEAFF. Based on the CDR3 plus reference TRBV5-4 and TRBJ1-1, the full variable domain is ETGVTQSPTHLIKTRGQQVTLRCSSQSGHNTVSWYQQALGQGPQFIFQYYREEENGRGNFPPRFSGLQFPNYSSELNVNALELDDSALYLCASSSGTGGSMNTEAFFGQGTRLTVV.

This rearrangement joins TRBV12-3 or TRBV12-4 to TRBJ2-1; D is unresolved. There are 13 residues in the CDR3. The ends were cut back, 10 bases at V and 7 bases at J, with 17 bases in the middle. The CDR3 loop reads CAMTPKESNEQFF. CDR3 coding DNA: TGTGCCATGACCCCAAAGGAATCAAATGAGCAGTTCTTC.

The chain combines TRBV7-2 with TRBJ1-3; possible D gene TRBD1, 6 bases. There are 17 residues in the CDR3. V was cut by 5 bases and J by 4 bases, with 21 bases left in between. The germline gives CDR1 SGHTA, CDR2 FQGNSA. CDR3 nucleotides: TGTGCCAGCAGCCCCGGAAGGGGCAGGGGTGAAGGAAACACCATATATTTT. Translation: CASSPGRGRGEGNTIYF.

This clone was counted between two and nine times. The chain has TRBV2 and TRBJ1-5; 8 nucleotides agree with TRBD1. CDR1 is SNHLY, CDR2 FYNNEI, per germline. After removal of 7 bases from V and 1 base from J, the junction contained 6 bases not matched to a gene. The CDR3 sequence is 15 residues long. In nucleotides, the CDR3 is TGTGCCAGCAAGCAGGGGGCTGGGAGCAATCAGCCCCAGCATTTT. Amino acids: CASKQGAGSNQPQHF.